These T cell receptor beta chains were read from a single sample in a study of Ad26.COV2.S vaccination and SARS-CoV-2 variants. Generated by immunoSEQ multiplex PCR, the TCRdb table keeps only in-frame clones and is missing some. The sample records over 400,000 clones, 90% being singletons. The material was peripheral blood, obtained in a trial of Ad26.COV2.S vaccine versus placebo. These receptors came from a person between 18 and 65 years old who received the Ad26.COV2.S COVID-19 vaccine or a placebo. Each CDR3 is given with its conserved first and last residue. The D gene is left open where the match is weak. Part of the rows lack a size; the others show once, few, many or a class for expanded clones.

>TRBD1|13|.|TRBJ2-1|TRBV7-2
CASVQGAYNEQFF
TGTGCCAGCGTACAGGGGGCCTACAATGAGCAGTTCTTC
>.|13|.|TRBJ2-3|TRBV14
CASSQGATDTQYF
TGTGCCAGCAGCCAGGGGGCAACAGATACGCAGTATTTT
>.|15|.|TRBJ2-1|TRBV7-8
CASSLRSAGYNEQFF
TGTGCCAGCAGCTTACGTTCGGCCGGCTACAATGAGCAGTTCTTC
>.|12|.|TRBJ2-5|TRBV5-1
CASSTNQETQYF
TGCGCCAGCAGCACCAACCAAGAGACCCAGTACTTC
>.|13|.|TRBJ2-1|TRBV5-4
CASSLDRGGGQFF
TGTGCCAGCAGCTTGGACCGCGGGGGCGGGCAGTTCTTC
>TRBD2|15|.|TRBJ2-1|TRBV7-9
CASSSRTSVYNEQFF
TGTGCCAGCAGCTCACGGACTAGCGTTTACAATGAGCAGTTCTTC
>.|12|.|TRBJ2-3|TRBV2
CASRALTDTQYF
TGTGCCAGCAGGGCCCTCACAGATACGCAGTATTTT
>.|16|.|TRBJ2-3|TRBV7-9
CASSGRTIASTDTQYF
TGTGCCAGCAGCGGGCGGACTATTGCTAGCACAGATACGCAGTATTTT
>.|14|.|TRBJ2-7|TRBV6-5
CGIRGGGSPYEQYF
TGTGGAATAAGGGGGGGCGGCTCCCCCTACGAGCAGTACTTC
>.|18|once|TRBJ2-4|TRBV3-1/TRBV3-2
CASSQGSWGARGKNIQYF
TGTGCCAGCAGCCAAGGTTCGTGGGGGGCCCGGGGAAAAAACATTCAGTACTTC
>.|16|.|TRBJ1-5|TRBV19
CASSIGGGQTNQPQHF
TGTGCCAGTAGTATAGGTGGTGGGCAGACGAATCAGCCCCAGCATTTT
>TRBD1|16|.|TRBJ1-4|TRBV4-2
CASSQVTGTGYEKLFF
TGTGCCAGCAGCCAGGTTACTGGGACAGGATATGAAAAACTGTTTTTT
>.|15|.|TRBJ2-7|TRBV18
CASSPQEYISYEQYF
TGTGCCAGCTCACCCCAGGAATACATCTCCTACGAGCAGTACTTC
>.|12|.|TRBJ2-3|TRBV12-3/TRBV12-4
CASSPDGDTQYF
TGTGCCAGCAGCCCCGACGGAGATACGCAGTATTTT
>.|13|.|TRBJ2-1|TRBV7-3
CASRQGPNNEQFF
TGTGCCAGCAGGCAGGGCCCCAACAATGAGCAGTTCTTC
>.|14|few|TRBJ1-1|TRBV2
CASGLMGLNTEAFF
TGTGCCAGCGGGTTGATGGGCCTGAACACTGAAGCTTTCTTT
>TRBD1|15|.|TRBJ2-1|TRBV13
CASRPGQGIYNEQFF
TGTGCCAGCAGACCGGGACAGGGGATTTACAATGAGCAGTTCTTC
>.|15|.|TRBJ2-2|TRBV6-5
CASSYIPGITGELFF
TGTGCCAGCAGTTATATCCCAGGGATCACCGGGGAGCTGTTTTTT
>TRBD1|15|.|TRBJ2-2|TRBV10-3
CAATGTGGMTGELFF
TGTGCCGCCACCGGGACAGGGGGCATGACCGGGGAGCTGTTTTTT
>TRBD1|15|.|TRBJ2-1|TRBV7-3
CASSGGQGYYNEQFF
TGTGCCAGCAGCGGAGGACAGGGGTACTACAATGAGCAGTTCTTC
>.|15|.|TRBJ2-7|TRBV7-2
CASSLWGVPNYEQYF
TGTGCCAGCAGCTTGTGGGGCGTCCCAAACTACGAGCAGTACTTC
>TRBD1|17|.|TRBJ2-5|TRBV11-3
CASSFATGTGGLETQYF
TGTGCCAGCAGCTTTGCAACCGGGACAGGGGGCTTGGAGACCCAGTACTTC
>.|15|once|TRBJ2-3|TRBV15
CATSRVASTTDTQYF
TGTGCCACCAGCAGAGTGGCGTCTACCACAGATACGCAGTATTTT
>TRBD2|16|.|TRBJ2-5|TRBV5-1
CASSLGTSGTGETQYF
TGCGCCAGCAGCTTGGGGACTAGCGGGACGGGTGAGACCCAGTACTTC
>.|16|.|TRBJ2-5|TRBV5-1
CASSLAISGTQETQYF
TGCGCCAGCAGCTTGGCCATATCAGGAACGCAAGAGACCCAGTACTTC
>TRBD1|17|few|TRBJ1-5|TRBV27
CASSKGQGGGSNQPQHF
TGTGCCAGCAGTAAGGGACAGGGAGGGGGGAGCAATCAGCCCCAGCATTTT
>TRBD1|13|.|TRBJ1-4|TRBV5-1
CASSLGQDEKLFF
TGCGCCAGCAGCCTAGGACAGGATGAAAAACTGTTTTTT
>TRBD2|14|.|TRBJ2-1|TRBV7-6
CASSLEGTTSEQFF
TGTGCCAGCAGCTTAGAAGGGACTACTAGTGAGCAGTTCTTC
>.|11|.|TRBJ1-5|TRBV20-1
CSARGDVPQHF
TGCAGTGCTAGGGGGGACGTTCCCCAGCATTTT
>.|13|once|TRBJ1-2|TRBV7-9
CASQFTEHYGYTF
TGTGCCAGCCAGTTCACAGAGCACTATGGCTACACCTTC
>TRBD2|15|.|TRBJ2-1|TRBV30
CAWSRGRVVDNEQFF
TGTGCCTGGAGTCGCGGGAGGGTCGTGGACAATGAGCAGTTCTTC
>.|16|.|TRBJ1-5|TRBV4-2
CASSILGGDSNQPQHF
TGTGCCAGCAGCATACTCGGGGGGGATAGCAATCAGCCCCAGCATTTT
>.|14|once|TRBJ1-1|TRBV29-1
CSVRTNRDNTEAFF
TGCAGCGTCCGGACCAATCGGGACAACACTGAAGCTTTCTTT